The clone carrying this T cell receptor (beta chain) turned up a few times. This sample was included in a study of shared clonotypes between healthy human individuals. The CDR3 runs to 15 residues. V dropped 6 bases and J dropped 7 bases, with 20 bases sitting between them. Per germline, CDR1 SGDLS and CDR2 YYNGEE. Sequencing was performed with immunoSEQ multiplex PCR; in TCRdb, only in-frame clones are kept and a portion is missing. The table lists just over 95,000 clones, 67% of them singletons. Sequenced: memory CD8+ T cells sorted from blood. The subset is: CD45RO+ cells pooled with CCR7-negative TemRA cells. This TCR was sampled from a man aged 30 to 45 in good health. The chain is built from TRBV9 and TRBJ2-1; D may be TRBD1 (7 bases). Here the CDR3 reads CASTPSGGPGNEQFF. CDR3 DNA sequence: TGTGCCAGCACCCCCTCAGGGGGGCCGGGGAATGAGCAGTTCTTC. The full variable domain, in which reference TRBV9 and TRBJ2-1 provide the parts outside the CDR3, is DSGVTQTPKHLITATGQRVTLRCSPRSGDLSVYWYQQSLDQGLQFLIQYYNGEERAKGNILERFSAQQFPDLHSELNLSSLELGDSALYFCASTPSGGPGNEQFFGPGTRLTVL.